The TCR beta chain under discussion was sequenced for a study of OX40 agonist ivuxolimab in advanced cancers. The wider study: In this cohort, patients received ivuxolimab, an agonistic anti-OX40 (CD134) antibody. Study-level points and caveats: Low normalized T-cell clonal expansion also characterized some of the nonresponders. Among the lowest peripheral clonal expansion occurred in 0.1-3.0 mg/kg partial responders.

For this clone: Antigen unknown.

Generated by immunoSEQ multiplex PCR, the TCRdb table keeps only in-frame clones and is missing some. The data hold some 86,000 clones, with about 85% observed a single time. Here the sequenced sample was CD4+ or CD8+ T cells sorted from blood, taken in a trial of the OX40 agonist ivuxolimab. The TCR originated in an adult with an advanced solid tumor such as melanoma, head and neck, liver or kidney cancer.

The CDR3 is CASSQSGTSNYGYTF. CDR3 bases: TGTGCCAGCAGCCAATCGGGGACGTCTAACTATGGCTACACCTTC. J is TRBJ1-2 and V is TRBV16, with a tentative D call TRBD1 (5 bases). The germline V gene encodes CDR1 KGHSY and CDR2 FQNENV. V was pared by 0 bases and J by 0 bases, with 8 bases between. The CDR3 has 15 amino acids. The complete variable domain, with remaining parts taken from reference TRBV16 and TRBJ1-2, reads GEEVAQTPKHLVRGEGQKAKLYCAPIKGHSYVFWYQQVLKNEFKFLISFQNENVFDETGMPKERFSAKCLPNSPCSLEIQATKLEDSAVYFCASSQSGTSNYGYTFGSGTRLTVV.